Listed below are T cell receptor beta chains from one sample, sequenced in a study of naive and memory T cell subsets. In TCRdb, the UMI-ligation and nested PCR reads were re-called with MiXCR into one record per CDR3 protein. The sample contains 25,000 to 30,000 distinct CDR3 sequences, 4% to 6.5% of which appear only once. Sequences were obtained from blood. The receptors come from an adult in good health. The CDR3 runs from the conserved cysteine through the conserved F or W. The order of the fields is V gene, D gene, J gene, clone size, CDR3 protein, CDR3 DNA. A D gene is named only where the DNA matches it firmly. Expanded clones get a size class; other rows say once, few or many, or leave the size out.

TRBV5-1,-,TRBJ2-6,-,CASTPSGANVLTF,TGCGCCAGCACCCCCTCTGGGGCCAACGTCCTGACTTTC
TRBV13,TRBD1,TRBJ2-7,-,CASSRTGVSGVQYF,TGTGCCAGCAGTAGGACAGGGGTTTCGGGGGTCCAGTACTTC
TRBV10-3,TRBD1,TRBJ2-3,many,CAIGTGTSTDTQYF,TGTGCCATCGGGACAGGGACCAGCACAGATACGCAGTATTTT
TRBV6-2/TRBV6-3,-,TRBJ2-7,many,CASSYRDLVNEQYF,TGTGCCAGCAGTTACCGGGACCTGGTAAACGAGCAGTACTTC
TRBV6-2/TRBV6-3,-,TRBJ1-5,many,CASARGVHQPQHF,TGTGCCAGCGCAAGGGGTGTCCATCAGCCCCAGCATTTT
TRBV29-1,TRBD2,TRBJ2-5,many,CSVEDWTSRIRETQYF,TGCAGCGTTGAAGATTGGACTAGCAGGATCAGAGAGACCCAGTACTTC
TRBV7-2,-,TRBJ2-6,many,CASSSQASGANVLTF,TGTGCCAGCAGCTCACAGGCCTCTGGGGCCAACGTCCTGACTTTC
TRBV28,TRBD1,TRBJ1-1,few,CASSPGGQKDTEAFF,TGTGCCAGCAGTCCCGGGGGACAGAAGGACACTGAAGCTTTCTTT
TRBV7-2,-,TRBJ2-5,-,CASSLNGGGPRGTQYF,TGTGCCAGCAGCCTGAATGGAGGCGGGCCCCGGGGGACCCAGTACTTC
TRBV6-6,TRBD2,TRBJ2-7,-,CASSYSMGLAGRYEQYF,TGTGCCAGCAGTTACTCCATGGGACTAGCGGGACGATACGAGCAGTACTTC
TRBV14,TRBD1,TRBJ2-3,-,CASSQNPRQGDTQYF,TGTGCCAGCAGCCAAAACCCCCGACAGGGGGATACGCAGTATTTT
TRBV6-1,TRBD1,TRBJ2-2,many,CASRGQGARELFF,TGTGCCAGCAGAGGACAGGGGGCCAGGGAGCTGTTTTTT
TRBV28,TRBD1,TRBJ2-1,many,CASSFQSGQGKKQFF,TGTGCCAGCAGTTTTCAGTCTGGACAGGGAAAGAAACAGTTCTTC
TRBV10-1,TRBD2,TRBJ2-1,many,CASSESGLAGEYNEQFF,TGCGCCAGCAGTGAGTCTGGACTAGCGGGAGAGTACAATGAGCAGTTCTTC
TRBV11-2,TRBD2,TRBJ2-7,many,CASSLRLAESGEQYF,TGTGCCAGCAGCTTAAGGCTAGCGGAATCTGGCGAGCAGTACTTC
TRBV3-1,TRBD2,TRBJ2-7,many,CASSQEGTSREQYF,TGTGCCAGCAGCCAAGAAGGGACTAGTCGCGAGCAGTACTTC
TRBV13,TRBD1,TRBJ1-1,many,CASSPRTGTEAFF,TGTGCCAGCAGCCCGCGGACAGGGACTGAAGCTTTCTTT
TRBV5-4,TRBD1,TRBJ1-1,many,CASSQDRDRAFF,TGTGCCAGCAGCCAGGACCGGGACAGGGCTTTCTTT
TRBV25-1,TRBD2,TRBJ2-1,few,CASSDFWLAGVNYNEQFF,TGTGCCAGCAGTGACTTTTGGCTAGCGGGAGTAAACTACAATGAGCAGTTCTTC
TRBV7-6,TRBD1,TRBJ2-6,-,CASSLGAGGSGANVLTF,TGTGCCAGCAGCTTAGGGGCAGGGGGCTCTGGGGCCAACGTCCTGACTTTC
TRBV30,TRBD1,TRBJ2-3,few,CALSTGASTDTQYF,TGTGCCTTATCGACAGGGGCAAGCACAGATACGCAGTATTTT
TRBV30,-,TRBJ2-7,many,CAWSAGLRVGIAYEQYF,TGTGCCTGGAGCGCCGGTCTGCGAGTCGGGATAGCCTACGAGCAGTACTTC
TRBV14,-,TRBJ1-1,many,CASSHEGNGINTEAFF,TGTGCCAGCAGCCACGAGGGGAATGGCATAAACACTGAAGCTTTCTTT
TRBV18,-,TRBJ1-5,medium-sized,CASSPRQGNQPQHF,TGTGCCAGCTCACCCAGACAGGGCAATCAGCCCCAGCATTTT
TRBV6-2/TRBV6-3,-,TRBJ2-7,many,CASGINRAYEQYF,TGTGCCAGCGGTATAAACAGGGCCTACGAGCAGTACTTC
TRBV21-1,-,TRBJ1-1,medium-sized,CASSKVALVGQGAFF,-
TRBV20-1,TRBD2,TRBJ2-1,many,CSARVGLAAVRSYNEQFF,TGCAGTGCTAGAGTAGGACTAGCCGCGGTCCGTTCCTACAATGAGCAGTTCTTC
TRBV11-2,-,TRBJ1-6,many,CASAGGSNSPLHF,TGTGCCAGCGCCGGGGGGAGTAATTCACCCCTCCACTTT
TRBV5-1,TRBD2,TRBJ2-7,many,CASSGGTSGSREQYF,TGCGCCAGCAGCGGGGGGACTAGCGGGAGTAGAGAGCAGTACTTC
TRBV6-5,TRBD1,TRBJ1-1,many,CASSSWTGMNTEAFF,TGTGCCAGCAGTTCCTGGACAGGGATGAACACTGAAGCTTTCTTT
TRBV30,-,TRBJ1-2,many,CAWSPGQSGYTF,TGTGCCTGGAGCCCTGGACAGAGCGGCTACACCTTC
TRBV6-6,-,TRBJ2-1,-,CASSYWSEEDEQFF,TGTGCCAGCAGTTACTGGTCTGAGGAGGATGAGCAGTTCTTC
TRBV20-1,TRBD1,TRBJ2-3,many,CSAREPGQGTQYF,TGCAGTGCTAGAGAGCCGGGACAGGGGACGCAGTATTTT
TRBV27,-,TRBJ1-5,many,CASSPSTNQPQHF,TGTGCCAGCAGTCCATCGACTAATCAGCCCCAGCATTTT
TRBV5-6,TRBD2,TRBJ2-5,-,CASSSGRPGETQYF,TGTGCCAGCAGCAGCGGGAGGCCGGGGGAGACCCAGTACTTC
TRBV5-1,TRBD2,TRBJ2-2,many,CASSGDRSGVNTGELFF,TGCGCCAGCAGCGGGGATCGTAGCGGGGTTAACACCGGGGAGCTGTTTTTT
TRBV24-1,TRBD1,TRBJ2-3,many,CATRGQGRTDTQYF,TGTGCCACCAGGGGACAGGGAAGGACAGATACGCAGTATTTT
TRBV5-1,-,TRBJ2-5,-,CASSSGGRFLQETQYF,TGCGCCAGCAGCTCTGGGGGACGGTTTCTCCAAGAGACCCAGTACTTC
TRBV4-2,-,TRBJ2-1,many,CASSLSRKEQFF,TGTGCCAGCAGCCTATCGCGGAAGGAGCAGTTCTTC
TRBV5-1,TRBD1,TRBJ2-5,many,CASSLGTGGPETQYF,TGCGCCAGCAGCTTGGGGACAGGGGGCCCAGAGACCCAGTACTTC
TRBV4-3,TRBD1,TRBJ2-7,many,CASSQDPITGGATYEQYF,TGCGCCAGCAGCCAAGATCCGATCACAGGGGGCGCAACCTACGAGCAGTACTTC
TRBV7-2,-,TRBJ2-3,many,CASSFLASPSTDTQYF,TGTGCCAGCAGCTTCCTGGCTAGTCCTAGCACAGATACGCAGTATTTT